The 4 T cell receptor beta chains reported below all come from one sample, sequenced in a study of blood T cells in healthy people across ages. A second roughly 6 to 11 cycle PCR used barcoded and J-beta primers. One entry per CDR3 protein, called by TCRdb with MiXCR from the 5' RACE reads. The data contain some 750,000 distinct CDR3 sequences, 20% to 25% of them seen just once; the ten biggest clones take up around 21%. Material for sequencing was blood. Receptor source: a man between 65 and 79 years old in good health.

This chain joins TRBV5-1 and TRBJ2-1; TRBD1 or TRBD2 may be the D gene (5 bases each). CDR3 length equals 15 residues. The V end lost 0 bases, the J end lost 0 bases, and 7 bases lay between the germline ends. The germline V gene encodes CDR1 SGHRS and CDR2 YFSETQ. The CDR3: CASSLEGTSYNEQFF. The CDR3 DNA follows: TGCGCCAGCAGCTTGGAGGGGACCTCCTACAATGAGCAGTTCTTC.

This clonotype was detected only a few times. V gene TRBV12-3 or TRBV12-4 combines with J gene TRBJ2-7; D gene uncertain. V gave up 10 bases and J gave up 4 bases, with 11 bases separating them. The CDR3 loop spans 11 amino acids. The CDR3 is CATGGPYEQYF. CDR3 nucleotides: TGTGCCACTGGTGGTCCGTACGAGCAGTACTTC.

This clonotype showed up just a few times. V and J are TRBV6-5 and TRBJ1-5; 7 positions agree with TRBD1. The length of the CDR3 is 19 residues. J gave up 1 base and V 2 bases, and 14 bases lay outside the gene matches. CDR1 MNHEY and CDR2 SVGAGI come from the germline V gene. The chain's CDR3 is CASSYRGRGGGPSNQPQHF. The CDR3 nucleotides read TGTGCCAGCAGTTACAGGGGGCGAGGCGGAGGGCCAAGCAATCAGCCCCAGCATTTT.

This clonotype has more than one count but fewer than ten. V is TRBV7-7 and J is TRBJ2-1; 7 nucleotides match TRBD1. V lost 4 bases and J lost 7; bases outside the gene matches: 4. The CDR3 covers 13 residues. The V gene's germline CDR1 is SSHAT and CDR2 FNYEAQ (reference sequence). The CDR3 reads CASSSDRANEQFF. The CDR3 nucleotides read TGTGCCAGCAGCTCTGACAGGGCAAATGAGCAGTTCTTC.